A single sample gave rise to the 31 T cell receptor beta chains below, sequenced in a study of T cell responses to AZD1222 COVID-19 vaccine. Assay: immunoSEQ multiplex PCR; the TCRdb copy retains only in-frame clones and omits some. The sample records about 140,000 clones, 85% to 95% being singletons. Material: peripheral blood, obtained on day 0 of AZD1222 vaccination. The receptors originated from an adult in good health.

J is TRBJ2-3 and V is TRBV5-6; the match to TRBD2 covers 15 bases. The CDR3 has 17 residues. Germline CDR1 and CDR2: SGHDT and YYEEEE. Trimming took 4 bases from V and 4 from J; bases not matched to a gene: 7. The CDR3 sequence is CASSTGLAGGPPDTQYF. Written as DNA, the CDR3 is TGTGCCAGCAGCACCGGACTAGCGGGAGGGCCCCCAGATACGCAGTATTTT. The whole variable domain, remainder taken from reference TRBV5-6 and TRBJ2-3, is DAGVTQSPTHLIKTRGQQVTLRCSPKSGHDTVSWYQQALGQGPQFIFQYYEEEERQRGNFPDRFSGHQFPNYSSELNVNALLLGDSALYLCASSTGLAGGPPDTQYFGPGTRLTVL.

The CDR3 region has the DNA TGTGCCAGCAGTTACTCCGGACAGTGGGGAGTCTATGGCTACACCTTC. The encoded protein is CASSYSGQWGVYGYTF. This rearrangement joins TRBV6-5 to TRBJ1-2, with D tentatively TRBD1 (6 bases). There are 16 residues in the CDR3. V shed 0 bases and J shed 4 bases, with 15 bases lying between them. The V gene's germline CDR1 is MNHEY and CDR2 SVGAGI.

This chain links TRBV10-1 with TRBJ1-2; unclear D gene. This CDR3 region has 9 residues. In germline, CDR1 is WNHNN, CDR2 SYGVQD (reference sequence). Deletions cut 11 bases from V and 4 bases from J, with 5 bases between. The CDR3 DNA reads TGCGCCGAGGCCTATGGCTACACCTTC. This codes for CAEAYGYTF.

The CDR3 DNA sequence: TGCGCCAGCAGCGTACAGGGGTTTCACACAGATACGCAGTATTTT. The encoded protein is CASSVQGFHTDTQYF. The chain joins TRBV5-1 to TRBJ2-3; 7 bases match TRBD1. With V trimmed by 4 bases and J by 2 bases, 7 bases remained unmatched. Germline CDR1 and CDR2: SGHRS and YFSETQ. This CDR3 contains 15 residues.

V and J are TRBV30 and TRBJ2-3; no reliable D call. Deletions cut 0 bases from V and 9 bases from J, with 10 bases between. The CDR3 extends over 12 amino acids. Germline CDR1 GTSNPN, CDR2 SVGIG (reference sequence). The CDR3 DNA follows: TGTGCCTGGAGTGTAACCCCAGCCACGCAGTATTTT. Translating gives CAWSVTPATQYF.

There are a few counts of this clone. This chain links TRBV4-1 with TRBJ2-6; no definite D call. Germline V gives CDR1 MGHRA, CDR2 YSYEKL. The CDR3 has 16 residues. The V gene lost 0 bases and the J gene lost 1 base, with 7 bases spanning the gap. CDR3 sequence reads: CASSQDGSSGANVLTF. The CDR3 DNA sequence: TGCGCCAGCAGCCAAGATGGGTCGTCTGGGGCCAACGTCCTGACTTTC.

This clone was recorded only once. This rearrangement joins TRBV11-1 to TRBJ2-7; tentative D call: TRBD2 (5 bases). The CDR3 sequence is 13 residues long. Looked up from germline, CDR1 is SGHAT and CDR2 is FQDESV (reference sequence). V lost 5 bases, J lost 4 bases, and 12 bases lay in between. In DNA, the CDR3 is TGTGCCAGCAGCCCCGAACGAGGGTACGAGCAGTACTTC. Residues: CASSPERGYEQYF.

This clone appeared a single time. The rearrangement links TRBV28 to TRBJ1-5, with D unclear. The ends were cut back, 8 bases at V and 5 bases at J, with 13 bases in the middle. The germline CDR1 and CDR2 sequences are MDHEN and SYDVKM. The CDR3 length is 13 residues. CDR3 region: CASSFPPDQPQHF. CDR3 coding DNA: TGTGCCAGCTCGTTCCCCCCGGATCAGCCCCAGCATTTT.

This clone was seen a single time. The V call is TRBV29-1, the J call TRBJ2-1; TRBD2 matches at 11 bases. This CDR3 is built from 16 residues. V trimming: 4 bases; J trimming: 7 bases; junction bases outside the gene matches: 12. CDR1 is SQVTM, CDR2 ANQGSEA, per germline. CDR3 protein: CSVATRLAGLSNEQFF. Written as DNA, the CDR3 is TGCAGCGTTGCCACCCGACTAGCGGGACTGTCAAATGAGCAGTTCTTC.

The chain uses TRBV12-3 or TRBV12-4 and TRBJ2-1; D not resolved. Trimming took 5 bases from V and 3 from J, leaving 8 bases between them. This CDR3 region has 13 residues. CDR3 amino acids: CASSPPLYNEQFF. In nucleotides, the CDR3 is TGTGCCAGCAGTCCTCCTCTCTACAATGAGCAGTTCTTC.

Points on this clone: This sample includes further DNA sequences coding for the same CDR3. This chain links TRBV7-9 with TRBJ2-7; D is uncertain. With 1 base removed from V and 1 base from J, the gap between germline ends came to 8 bases. The CDR3 runs 14 residues. CDR1 is SEHNR, CDR2 FQNEAQ, per germline (reference sequence). CDR3 coding DNA: TGTGCCAGCAGCTTAGTGACGGTGTCCTACGAGCAGTACTTC. Translation: CASSLVTVSYEQYF.

V usage is TRBV5-1 and J usage is TRBJ1-1; TRBD1 might be the D (5 bases). This CDR3 is built from 15 residues. Germline CDR1 reads SGHRS; CDR2 reads YFSETQ. Trimming pared 4 bases from V and 0 bases from J, leaving 13 bases between. CDR3 loop: CASSGSTGLNTEAFF. For the CDR3, the DNA is TGCGCCAGCAGCGGCTCGACGGGGCTGAACACTGAAGCTTTCTTT.

The V gene is TRBV2, the J gene TRBJ1-5, with 8 bases that match TRBD1. Germline V gene data show CDR1 as SNHLY and CDR2 as FYNNEI. The length of the CDR3 is 13 residues. J was trimmed by 1 base and V by 11 bases; bases with no gene match: 4. The CDR3 DNA follows: TGTGCCGGGGGACAGGCAAGCAATCAGCCCCAGCATTTT. Translating gives CAGGQASNQPQHF.

This chain joins TRBV4-1 and TRBJ2-7; D call uncertain. Trimming cost V 4 bases and J 2 bases, with 12 bases left between them. The germline V gene has CDR1 MGHRA and CDR2 YSYEKL. The CDR3 length is 14 residues. This CDR3 reads CASSPATGAYEQYF. The CDR3 DNA reads as TGCGCCAGCAGCCCAGCCACTGGGGCCTACGAGCAGTACTTC.

The chain has TRBV19 and TRBJ2-1; possible D gene TRBD2, 6 bases. This CDR3 comprises 15 residues. The germline V gene has CDR1 LNHDA and CDR2 SQIVND (reference sequence). Trimming removed 3 bases from V and 5 bases from J, with 14 bases in between. The DNA for the CDR3 is TGTGCCAGTAGTATTGGATTTGGAGGGGACAATGAGCAGTTCTTC. This sequence encodes CASSIGFGGDNEQFF.

The chain links TRBV29-1 to TRBJ2-1; weak D call: TRBD2 (5 bases). The germline V gene encodes CDR1 SQVTM and CDR2 ANQGSEA. The CDR3 has 15 residues. V was pared by 7 bases and J by 3 bases, with 19 bases between. The CDR3 nucleotides are TGCAGCGGACGCGTCGGGGAATTTGGCTACAATGAGCAGTTCTTC. This sequence encodes CSGRVGEFGYNEQFF.

V and J are TRBV11-2 and TRBJ1-1; 8 bases are a match to TRBD1. V lost 7 bases to trimming and J lost 1 base; unmatched junction nucleotides: 5. CDR3 length equals 14 residues. CDR1 is SGHAT and CDR2 is FQNNGV in the germline V gene. The chain's CDR3 is CASMTGVGNTEAFF. The CDR3 DNA is TGTGCCAGCATGACAGGGGTCGGGAACACTGAAGCTTTCTTT. Looking up the rest from reference TRBV11-2 and TRBJ1-1 gives the full variable domain: EAGVAQSPRYKIIEKRQSVAFWCNPISGHATLYWYQQILGQGPKLLIQFQNNGVVDDSQLPKDRFSAERLKGVDSTLKIQPAKLEDSAVYLCASMTGVGNTEAFFGQGTRLTVV.

The chain uses TRBV7-2 and TRBJ1-1; D call uncertain. Germline loops: CDR1 SGHTA, CDR2 FQGNSA. Trimming took 2 bases from V and 0 from J, leaving 4 bases between them. CDR3 length: 13 amino acids. CDR3 DNA sequence: TGTGCCAGCAGCTTACAGTTGAACACTGAAGCTTTCTTT. It codes for CASSLQLNTEAFF.

The chain recombines TRBV4-1 with TRBJ1-1; TRBD1 matches 7 bases. The CDR3 spans 17 residues. The J segment lost 5 bases and the V segment lost 1 base, leaving 13 bases of the junction unmatched. The germline CDR1 and CDR2 sequences are MGHRA and YSYEKL. DNA of the CDR3: TGCGCCAGCAGCCAAGGTCGGGGGACAGACCTGGGGACTGAAGCTTTCTTT. This gives the protein CASSQGRGTDLGTEAFF.

The sample holds one count of this clone. The chain recombines TRBV7-2 with TRBJ2-7; 9 nucleotides line up with TRBD2. The germline gives CDR1 SGHTA, CDR2 FQGNSA. This CDR3 region has 15 residues. With V trimmed by 3 bases and J by 5 bases, 8 bases remained unmatched. Here the CDR3 DNA reads TGTGCCAGCAGCTTCGGTGGGCTAGCGGGGAACGAGCAGTACTTC. It codes for CASSFGGLAGNEQYF.

This sequence joins TRBV3-1 (or the pseudogene TRBV3-2) and TRBJ1-2; 7 nucleotides match TRBD1. This CDR3 contains 14 residues. The germline CDR1 and CDR2 sequences are LGHDT and YNNKEL (reference sequence). V lost 0 bases, J lost 5 bases, and 3 bases stayed unmatched. The CDR3, as DNA: TGTGCCAGCAGCCAAGACGGGACAGAATATGGCTACACCTTC. Translation gives CASSQDGTEYGYTF.

The genes are TRBV10-3 and TRBJ2-1, with 11 bases that match TRBD2. The CDR3 consists of 13 residues. Germline-derived CDR1 and CDR2 are ENHRY and SYGVKD. Unmatched junction bases numbered 10, after V lost 11 bases and J lost 10 bases. CDR3 protein: CAALAGDFAEQFF. In DNA form, the CDR3 reads TGTGCCGCACTAGCGGGAGACTTCGCGGAGCAGTTCTTC.

The gene calls are TRBV21-1 and TRBJ2-5; TRBD2 is taken as the D call from the table, unchecked against the DNA. TRBV21-1 is termed a pseudogene. The CDR3 runs 16 residues. The CDR3 reads CASSVWVAGGQETQYF. CDR3 nucleotide sequence: TGTGCCAGCAGTGTATGGGTAGCGGGGGGCCAAGAGACCCAGTACTTC.

J is TRBJ1-2 and V is TRBV2, with 8 bases identical to TRBD1. In germline, CDR1 is SNHLY, CDR2 FYNNEI. The junction had 5 bases not matched to a gene; V was cut back by 6 bases and J by 2 bases. This CDR3 has 14 amino acids. The CDR3 DNA is TGTGCCAGCAGGGACGGACAGGGAAACTATGGCTACACCTTC. Encoded protein: CASRDGQGNYGYTF.

The gene calls are TRBV28 and TRBJ2-7, with 7 positions matching TRBD1. Germline-derived CDR1 and CDR2 are MDHEN and SYDVKM. Trimming at V came to 5 bases and at J to 3 bases, leaving 10 bases not matched to a gene. This CDR3 is 15 amino acids long. The CDR3 DNA reads as TGTGCCAGCAGTGCCCCGGGACAGATCTTCTACGAGCAGTACTTC. This codes for CASSAPGQIFYEQYF.

The CDR3 region has the DNA TGTGCCAGCAGCCCAACCGGCACCATATATTTT. This sequence encodes CASSPTGTIYF. The chain links TRBV7-9 to TRBJ1-3; D is ambiguous. The V and J ends lost 5 bases and 9 bases respectively, with 8 bases between them. Germline CDR1 and CDR2: SEHNR and FQNEAQ (reference sequence). The CDR3 has 11 residues.

This chain links TRBV6-5 with TRBJ2-1; TRBD2 is a possible D gene (5 bases). CDR1 is MNHEY, CDR2 SVGAGI, per germline. This CDR3 region has 11 residues. Trimming cost V 4 bases and J 7 bases, with 5 bases left between them. CDR3 loop: CASSWRNEQFF. The CDR3 coding sequence is TGTGCCAGCAGTTGGAGGAATGAGCAGTTCTTC.

The chain recombines TRBV5-6 with TRBJ2-7, with 11 bases aligning to TRBD2. Germline V gene data show CDR1 as SGHDT and CDR2 as YYEEEE. The CDR3 is 15 amino acids. V gave up 0 bases and J gave up 1 base; unmatched junction bases: 0. In DNA, the CDR3 is TGTGCCAGCAGCTTGGGGACTAGCGGGTCCTACGAGCAGTACTTC. Its translation: CASSLGTSGSYEQYF.

The chain employs TRBV19 and TRBJ2-1; 10 bases fit TRBD1. This CDR3 is built from 15 residues. V lost 1 base and J lost 8; bases outside the gene matches: 5. The germline CDR1 and CDR2 sequences are LNHDA and SQIVND (reference sequence). The CDR3 bases are TGTGCCAGTAGTATAGGGGACAGGGGCAACTATGAGCAGTTCTTC. It specifies CASSIGDRGNYEQFF.

DNA for the CDR3: TGTGCCAGTAGTCGGTCGGGAAACTATGGCTACACCTTC. This translates into CASSRSGNYGYTF. The chain combines TRBV19 with TRBJ1-2; D is ambiguous. The V gene's germline CDR1 is LNHDA and CDR2 SQIVND (reference sequence). The CDR3 has 13 amino acids. V was cut by 5 bases and J by 2 bases, with 9 bases left in between. Full variable domain (remainder filled in from reference TRBV19 and TRBJ1-2): DGGITQSPKYLFRKEGQNVTLSCEQNLNHDAMYWYRQDPGQGLRLIYYSQIVNDFQKGDIAEGYSVSREKKESFPLTVTSAQKNPTAFYLCASSRSGNYGYTFGSGTRLTVV.

To note about this clone: At one end the junction does not follow the germline gene, possibly because of a read error. This chain joins TRBV7-7 and TRBJ2-7; D could derive from TRBD1 or TRBD2 (5 bases each). The CDR3 has 14 residues. From germline, CDR1 is SSHAT and CDR2 FNYEAQ (reference sequence). As DNA, the CDR3 is TGTGCTAGCATCCCAGGGACGCTTCACTACGAGCAGTACTTC. Amino acid sequence: CASIPGTLHYEQYF.